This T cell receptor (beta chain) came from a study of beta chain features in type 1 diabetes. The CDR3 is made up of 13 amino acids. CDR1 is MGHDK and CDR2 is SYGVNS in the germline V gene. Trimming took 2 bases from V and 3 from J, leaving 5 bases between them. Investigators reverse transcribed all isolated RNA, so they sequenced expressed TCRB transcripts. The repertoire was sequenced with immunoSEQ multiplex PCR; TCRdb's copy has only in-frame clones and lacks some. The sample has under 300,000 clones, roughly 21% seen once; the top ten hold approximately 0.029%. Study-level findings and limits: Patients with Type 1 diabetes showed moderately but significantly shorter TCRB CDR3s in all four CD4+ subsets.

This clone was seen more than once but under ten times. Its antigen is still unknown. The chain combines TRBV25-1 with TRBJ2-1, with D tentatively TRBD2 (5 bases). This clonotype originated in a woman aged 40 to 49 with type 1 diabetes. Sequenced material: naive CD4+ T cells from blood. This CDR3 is CASSERDYNEQFF. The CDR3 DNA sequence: TGTGCCAGCAGTGAACGGGACTACAATGAGCAGTTCTTC. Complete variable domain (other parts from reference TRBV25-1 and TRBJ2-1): EADIYQTPRYLVIGTGKKITLECSQTMGHDKMYWYQQDPGMELHLIHYSYGVNSTEKGDLSSESTVSRIRTEHFPLTLESARPSHTSQYLCASSERDYNEQFFGPGTRLTVL.